This T cell receptor beta chain was sequenced during a study of human T cells and chemical hapten exposure. Study-level information: Application of 0.01% DPC to the upper back was done by patch test, with a reading at 6 days. Study-level findings and limits: TCRs above 1 in 1000 frequency did not change with DPC sensitization.

In the case of this clonotype: Antigen: not known.

TCRdb itself ran the RACE reads through MiXCR, one entry per CDR3 protein. The sample records about 190,000 distinct CDR3 sequences, around 25% being singletons. Described time point: patch test 3, about 24 weeks after DPC sensitization. Treatment defined: therapeutic diphenylcyclopropenone sensitization with weekly scalp DPC. Researchers sampled blood before each patch test went on. The donor pool consisted of alopecia patients aged 18 to 70 years, considered suitable for DPC. This specimen was whole blood, taken in connection with sensitization to the hapten diphenylcyclopropenone (DPC). The clonotype originates from a woman aged 40 to 50 with alopecia areata. Some clones in this sample may be carry-over from other donors' samples.

CDR3 loop: CASSLAGGNTIYF. The CDR3 DNA follows: TGTGCCAGCAGCTTGGCGGGAGGAAACACCATATATTTT. This chain links TRBV5-4 with TRBJ1-3; D unclear. Germline-derived CDR1 and CDR2 are SGHNT and YYREEE (reference sequence). V lost 0 bases to trimming and J lost 4 bases, with 5 bases between them. This CDR3 has 13 amino acids.